These 20 T cell receptor beta chains were all obtained from the same sample, sequenced in a study of blood T cell repertoires in COVID-19. The data were produced by immunoSEQ multiplex PCR, yet TCRdb's version contains in-frame clones alone and is incomplete. The sample has tens of thousands of clones, 65% to 85% seen once. Sequencing was performed on peripheral blood. All receptors come from a man aged 60 to 75 with active or convalescent COVID-19.

Here the CDR3 DNA reads TGCAGTGCTAGTCCCAGCGGGGGTGGAGGGAGCACAGATACGCAGTATTTT. Translation: CSASPSGGGGSTDTQYF. V gene TRBV20-1 combines with J gene TRBJ2-3, with 8 bases lining up with TRBD2. The CDR3 runs 17 residues. The V segment lost 3 bases and the J segment 0 bases; nucleotides outside the gene matches: 11. The germline V gene has CDR1 DFQATT and CDR2 SNEGSKA (reference sequence).

CDR3 region: CASTLNGGTLLTDTQYF. The CDR3 nucleotides are TGTGCCAGCACCCTGAACGGGGGGACGCTTCTCACAGATACGCAGTATTTT. The chain is built from TRBV5-6 and TRBJ2-3; 7 bases are a match to TRBD2. In germline, CDR1 is SGHDT, CDR2 YYEEEE. CDR3 size: 17 residues. J gave up 2 bases and V 6 bases, and 15 bases lay outside the gene matches.

V and J are TRBV7-6 and TRBJ2-5; 8 bases fit TRBD2. Germline V gene lookup returns CDR1 SGHVS and CDR2 FNYEAQ. This CDR3 spans 14 amino acids. V dropped 5 bases and J dropped 5; count of bases not matched to a gene: 7. As DNA, the CDR3 is TGTGCCAGCAGCAGTCCGGGGGGGCCGGAGACCCAGTACTTC. This sequence encodes CASSSPGGPETQYF.

This clone was counted between two and nine times. Other DNA sequences in the sample encode the same CDR3. The chain links TRBV19 to TRBJ1-3; D gene uncertain. The CDR3 contains 14 residues. The V gene's germline CDR1 is LNHDA and CDR2 SQIVND (reference sequence). V was cut by 7 bases and J by 7 bases, with 17 bases left in between. The CDR3 is CASTPTGSGNTIYF. CDR3 DNA: TGTGCCAGTACCCCGACCGGGAGTGGTAACACCATATATTTT.

The genes are TRBV18 and TRBJ1-5; TRBD1 agrees at 7 bases. Trimming cost V 3 bases and J 4 bases; bases outside gene matches: 9. From germline, CDR1 is KGHSH and CDR2 LQKENI. The CDR3 runs 16 residues. The CDR3 region has the DNA TGTGCCAGCTCACCTCCCGGACGCAGGGGGAATCAGCCCCAGCATTTT. The encoded protein is CASSPPGRRGNQPQHF.

The CDR3, as DNA: TGTGCCAGCAGCTTGACAGCCGGGACTGAAGCTTTCTTT. This gives the protein CASSLTAGTEAFF. The V gene is TRBV7-3, the J gene TRBJ1-1; TRBD1 might be the D (5 bases). The V gene's germline CDR1 is SGHTA and CDR2 FQGTGA. This CDR3 contains 13 residues. The V and J ends lost 3 bases and 5 bases respectively, with 10 bases between them.

The chain combines TRBV5-8 with TRBJ1-4, with 8 nucleotides matching TRBD1. CDR3 length equals 14 residues. V dropped 4 bases and J dropped 4; count of bases not matched to a gene: 3. Germline V gives CDR1 SGHTS, CDR2 YDEGEE. DNA for the CDR3: TGTGCCAGCAGCCGTGGACAGGGTAATGAAAAACTGTTTTTT. Protein product: CASSRGQGNEKLFF.

V and J are TRBV19 and TRBJ2-7; D possibly corresponds to TRBD1 (6 bases). V was shortened by 0 bases and J by 4 bases, with 16 bases between the two germline ends. In germline, CDR1 is LNHDA, CDR2 SQIVND (reference sequence). The CDR3 has 16 residues. The CDR3 loop is CASSIESSKGVYEQYF. CDR3 DNA: TGTGCCAGTAGTATAGAATCTTCCAAGGGGGTATACGAGCAGTACTTC.

This clone was found a few times. Germline is not matched at one junction end, which may reflect a read error. CDR3 amino acids: CASSENPWSRDF. The CDR3 DNA is TGTGCCAGCAGTGAAAATCCTTGGTCCAGGGATTTT. This chain connects TRBV6-1 to TRBJ1-5; tentative D call: TRBD1 (5 bases). Germline loops: CDR1 MNHNS, CDR2 SASEGT. The CDR3 is 12 amino acids.

Only one count was recorded for this clone. The rearrangement joins TRBV11-2 to TRBJ1-2, with TRBD1 as a possible D gene (5 bases). Germline V CDR1 and CDR2: SGHAT, FQNNGV. Trimming cost V 0 bases and J 7 bases, with 9 bases left between them. The CDR3 loop spans 13 amino acids. DNA for the CDR3: TGTGCCAGCAGCTTAGAGGGGGAGGCTGGCTACACCTTC. Translated: CASSLEGEAGYTF.

This chain joins TRBV7-2 and TRBJ2-5, with D possibly being TRBD2 (6 bases). This CDR3 contains 16 residues. The ends were cut back, 4 bases at V and 4 bases at J, with 19 bases in the middle. Germline lookup yields CDR1 SGHTA and CDR2 FQGNSA. The CDR3 protein is CASSSATTSLGETQYF. The CDR3, as DNA: TGTGCCAGCAGCTCCGCGACAACTAGCTTGGGAGAGACCCAGTACTTC.

The chain uses TRBV9 and TRBJ2-5, with 9 bases lining up with TRBD1. The junction had 8 bases not matched to a gene; V was cut back by 4 bases and J by 4 bases. This CDR3 region has 15 residues. From germline, CDR1 is SGDLS and CDR2 YYNGEE. The DNA of the CDR3 is TGTGCCAGCAGCCTAGGCTGGGACAGGGTAGAGACCCAGTACTTC. Translation gives CASSLGWDRVETQYF.

The chain couples TRBV16 to TRBJ2-7; D is unresolved. Germline assignment: CDR1 KGHSY and CDR2 FQNENV. CDR3 length equals 13 residues. Trimming removed 3 bases from V and 2 bases from J, with 8 bases in between. The CDR3 DNA follows: TGTGCCAGCAGCCAGCCCCCGGCCTACGAGCAGTACTTC. It codes for CASSQPPAYEQYF.

V is TRBV5-6 and J is TRBJ2-2; the D gene is possibly TRBD2 (7 bases). The CDR3 has 15 residues. Per germline, CDR1 SGHDT and CDR2 YYEEEE. Trimming cost V 4 bases and J 3 bases, with 13 bases left between them. CDR3 amino acids: CASSLGGPYTGELFF. CDR3 nucleotide sequence: TGTGCCAGCAGCCTCGGGGGGCCCTACACCGGGGAGCTGTTTTTT.

The J gene is TRBJ2-2, the V gene TRBV5-4; 8 bases map to TRBD1. The CDR3 is made up of 15 amino acids. Germline V CDR1 and CDR2: SGHNT, YYREEE (reference sequence). J gave up 6 bases and V 1 base, and 5 bases lay outside the gene matches. The CDR3 protein is CASSLQGAISGELFF. The CDR3 DNA is TGTGCCAGCAGCTTGCAGGGGGCAATCTCCGGGGAGCTGTTTTTT.

The V gene is TRBV19, the J gene TRBJ2-2, with D possibly matching TRBD1 (5 bases). The CDR3 loop spans 13 amino acids. V dropped 5 bases and J dropped 5 bases, with 9 bases sitting between them. CDR1 is LNHDA, CDR2 SQIVND, per germline (reference sequence). For the CDR3, the DNA is TGTGCCAGTAGTCTTACAGGTACCGGGGAGCTGTTTTTT. Residues: CASSLTGTGELFF.

V gene TRBV7-8 combines with J gene TRBJ1-2; D is ambiguous. The V gene's germline CDR1 is SGHVS and CDR2 FQNEAQ. This CDR3 comprises 13 residues. Trimming removed 1 base from V and 6 bases from J, with 9 bases in between. The CDR3 DNA reads as TGTGCCAGCAGCTTAGGCAGGTTAGATGGCTACACCTTC. Its translation is CASSLGRLDGYTF.

The chain recombines TRBV19 with TRBJ1-1, with TRBD1 identical over 7 bases. Per germline, CDR1 LNHDA and CDR2 SQIVND (reference sequence). This CDR3 is 14 amino acids long. V dropped 4 bases and J dropped 7; count of bases not matched to a gene: 9. The CDR3 is CASSTRQGYDEAFF. The CDR3 DNA is TGTGCCAGTAGTACACGACAGGGTTACGATGAAGCTTTCTTT.

In DNA, the CDR3 is TGTGCCAGCAGCGTAGTGGAGGGGTCCTATGGCTACACCTTC. Residues: CASSVVEGSYGYTF. The rearrangement joins TRBV9 to TRBJ1-2; a possible D gene is TRBD1 (5 bases). Germline V gene sequence: CDR1 SGDLS, CDR2 YYNGEE. The CDR3 covers 14 residues. The V end lost 0 bases, the J end lost 4 bases, and 10 bases lay between the germline ends.

This clone has more than one count but fewer than ten. The chain joins TRBV23-1 to TRBJ2-7; 7 bases line up with TRBD1. TRBV23-1 is an ORF for which the function is uncertain. J lost 2 bases, V lost 2 bases, and 15 bases had no gene match. The CDR3 has 18 amino acids. CDR3 DNA sequence: TGCGCCAGCAGTCAACCTGAAAGCGGAGACAGGGTGACCTACGAGCAGTACTTC. This gives the protein CASSQPESGDRVTYEQYF.